The source of this T cell receptor (beta chain) is a study of cytomegalovirus exposure and HLA in healthy donors. Turning to the study itself: A subsequent analysis stated that the 120 or so validation repertoires were run on the same platform as the roughly 700 first-cohort repertoires.

General study results and limits: In vitro experiments confirmed that a few CMV-associated chains were specific for CMV antigens.

This clone was observed a single time. Its cognate antigen is unknown. Profiled with immunoSEQ multiplex PCR; TCRdb holds only in-frame clones, not every one. The table has about 200,000 clones, roughly 82% seen once. The sequenced material came from PBMCs. The sequence was obtained from a woman in her 30s in good health and CMV-seropositive.

The CDR3: CASRTSGSRNEQFF. As DNA, the CDR3 is TGTGCCAGCAGAACTAGCGGGAGTAGGAATGAGCAGTTCTTC. J is TRBJ2-1 and V is TRBV6-5; 11 bases map to TRBD2. CDR1 and CDR2 (germline): MNHEY, SVGAGI. The CDR3 consists of 14 residues. After removal of 6 bases from V and 7 bases from J, the junction contained 5 bases not matched to a gene.